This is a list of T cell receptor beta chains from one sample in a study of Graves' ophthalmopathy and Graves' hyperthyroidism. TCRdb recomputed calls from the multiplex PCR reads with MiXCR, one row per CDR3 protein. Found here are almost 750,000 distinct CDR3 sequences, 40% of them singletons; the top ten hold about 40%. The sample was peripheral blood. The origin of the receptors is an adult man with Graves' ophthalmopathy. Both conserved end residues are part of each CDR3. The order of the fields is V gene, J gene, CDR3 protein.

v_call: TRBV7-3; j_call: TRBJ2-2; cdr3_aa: CASGTRATGELFF
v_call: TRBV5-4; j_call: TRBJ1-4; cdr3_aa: CASSGGQGMSGEKLFF
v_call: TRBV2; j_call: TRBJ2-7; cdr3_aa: CASSGPGQGSYEQYF
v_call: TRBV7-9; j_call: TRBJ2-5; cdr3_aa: CASSGQGTQYF
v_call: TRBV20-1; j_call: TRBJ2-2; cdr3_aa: CSARDIHQRGTGELFF
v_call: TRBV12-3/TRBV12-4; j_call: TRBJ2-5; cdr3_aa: CASSLTRGGAQYF
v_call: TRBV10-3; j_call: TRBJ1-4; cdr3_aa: CAISYDRQSEKLFF
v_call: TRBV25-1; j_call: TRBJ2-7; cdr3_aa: CASSLGVGSGREQYF
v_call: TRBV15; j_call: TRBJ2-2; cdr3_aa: CATSRDPIGGVTTGELFF
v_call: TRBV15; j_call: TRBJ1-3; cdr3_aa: CATSGEQGGRGNTIYF
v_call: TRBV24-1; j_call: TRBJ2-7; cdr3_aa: CATSDGPPGQGGPYEQYF
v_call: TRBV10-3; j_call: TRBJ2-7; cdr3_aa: CASSNAGGRYEQYF
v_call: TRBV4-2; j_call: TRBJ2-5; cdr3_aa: CASSQDLMGGRDQETQYF
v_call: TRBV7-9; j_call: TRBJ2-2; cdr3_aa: CASSPPDRANTGELFF
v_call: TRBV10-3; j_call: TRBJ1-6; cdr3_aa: CAISGAGLRSTSPLHF
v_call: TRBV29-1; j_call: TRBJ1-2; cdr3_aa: CSVARTGGGYTF
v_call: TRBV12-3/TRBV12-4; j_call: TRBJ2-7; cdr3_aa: CASRVPQGAEQYF
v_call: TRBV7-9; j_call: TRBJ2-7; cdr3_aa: CASTPSADYEQYF
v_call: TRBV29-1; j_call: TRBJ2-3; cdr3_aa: CSVEEGADTQYF
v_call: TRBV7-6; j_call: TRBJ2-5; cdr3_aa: CASSLVGGRGETQYF
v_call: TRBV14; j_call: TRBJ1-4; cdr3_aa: CASSLTQGGADEKLFF
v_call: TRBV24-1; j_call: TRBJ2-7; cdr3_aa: CASRPTGSSHEQYF
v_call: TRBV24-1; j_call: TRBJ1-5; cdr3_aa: CATSVQGDQPQHF